These 7 T cell receptor beta chains came from one sample sequenced in a study of T cells after yellow fever vaccination. TCRdb re-derived calls from the 5' RACE reads in MiXCR, one entry per CDR3 protein. Here the sample spans 95,000 to 150,000 distinct CDR3 sequences, under 8.5% being singletons. The sequencing here drew on CD4+ T cells sorted from PBMCs, taken 10 to 11 days after the first yellow fever vaccination. The receptor source for this set is a man between 18 and 35 years old who received the YFV17D yellow fever vaccine.

The V call is TRBV5-1, the J call TRBJ2-1, with TRBD2 matching over 15 bases. This CDR3 has 16 residues. J was trimmed by 7 bases and V by 4 bases; bases with no gene match: 6. CDR1 is SGHRS and CDR2 is YFSETQ in the germline V gene. The CDR3 spells CASSIRTSGGANEQFF. In DNA, the CDR3 is TGCGCCAGCAGCATCCGGACTAGCGGGGGGGCAAATGAGCAGTTCTTC.

This clonotype showed up many times. The V gene is TRBV27, the J gene TRBJ2-3; TRBD2 agrees at 11 bases. Germline V CDR1 and CDR2: MNHEY, SMNVEV (reference sequence). The CDR3 is 14 residues long. After removal of 8 bases from V and 4 bases from J, the junction contained 5 bases not matched to a gene. This CDR3 reads CASRSGGASDTQYF. The CDR3 DNA follows: TGTGCCAGCCGTAGCGGGGGGGCTTCAGATACGCAGTATTTT.

This clonotype was counted many times. The rearrangement links TRBV5-5 to TRBJ2-2; no definite D call. CDR3 length: 14 residues. The germline V and J ends were trimmed by 1 base and 6 bases, with 10 bases remaining between them. Per germline, CDR1 SGHKS and CDR2 YYEKEE (reference sequence). CDR3 in DNA: TGTGCCAGCAGCTTGAGTCCTGGAGCCGGGGAGCTGTTTTTT. It encodes CASSLSPGAGELFF.

The sample holds many counts of this clonotype. The chain links TRBV5-1 to TRBJ2-5; no reliable D call. Germline-derived CDR1 and CDR2 are SGHRS and YFSETQ. V dropped 4 bases and J dropped 3 bases, with 13 bases sitting between them. The CDR3 totals 14 residues. DNA of the CDR3: TGCGCCAGCAGCCCCGGTGAGGTCAAAGAGACCCAGTACTTC. Its protein product is CASSPGEVKETQYF.

This clonotype was seen many times. V is TRBV6-2 or TRBV6-3 and J is TRBJ2-7; the D gene could be TRBD1 or TRBD2 (7 bases each). Trimming left V 5 bases short and J 6 bases short, with 14 bases between. Germline V CDR1 and CDR2: MNHEY, SVGEGT. The CDR3 is 13 residues long. The CDR3 coding sequence is TGTGCCAGCAGTCCGGGGAGGGGGCTCGAGCAGTACGTC. This encodes CASSPGRGLEQYV.

This clonotype was seen at least ten times. V gene TRBV29-1 combines with J gene TRBJ2-3; the match to TRBD1 covers 9 bases. Germline V gene lookup returns CDR1 SQVTM and CDR2 ANQGSEA. J was trimmed by 4 bases and V by 6 bases; bases with no gene match: 5. This CDR3 is 13 amino acids long. The CDR3 sequence is CSVYRGLPDTQYF. For the CDR3, the DNA is TGCAGCGTCTACAGGGGGCTGCCAGATACGCAGTATTTT.

This clonotype was recorded many times. This chain uses TRBV6-1 with TRBJ2-5; the D gene is possibly TRBD2 (6 bases). The CDR3 has 14 amino acids. The V gene's germline CDR1 is MNHNS and CDR2 SASEGT. The V end was cut by 6 bases, the J end by 4 bases, with 15 bases between. The CDR3 DNA reads TGTGCCAGCAGCGAAAGCGCCGGGGGAGAGACCCAGTACTTC. Its protein is CASSESAGGETQYF.